This TCR beta chain was found in a study of regulatory T cells in long-lasting Graves disease (dated by TCRdb to the early 2020s). For the wider study: Persistent Graves' disease was defined as persistently positive TSH receptor autoantibodies together with antithyroid drug treatment for over 5 years. Peripheral blood TCR sequencing and RNA sequencing compared persistent Graves' disease patients with newly diagnosed Graves' disease patients. The study took place in China and was registered as a clinical trial. TCR sequencing covered about 13 persistent and roughly 20 newly diagnosed Graves' disease patients, some 35 samples in total. In the clinical cohort, patients with persistent Graves' disease had used antithyroid drugs for an average of around 9.9 years.

Libraries were made using multiplex PCR. The run used an Illumina HiSeq 4000. TCR beta libraries were built with iRepertoire HTBI primers and Arm-PCR amplification of CDR3 regions. Before sequencing, the PCR products underwent gel purification. From the authors' description of their analysis: A total of around 66 TRBV and 14 TRBJ segments were identified across samples and were used for gene usage analysis of CDR3 amino acid clonotypes. COPE and FqMerger were used to merge filtered high-quality paired reads into contigs. BLAST was used to align contigs to the IMGT TRBV, TRBD and TRBJ reference genes, and CDR3 was defined following IMGT. Any clonotype with a frequency above 0.1% was classified as a highly expanded clone. Shannon entropy was used to measure repertoire diversity, and the Gini coefficient was used to measure V-J evenness. Public clonotypes were defined as clonotypes shared by more than one individual. The public reads were reanalyzed by TCRdb: fastp trimming at Q25, MiXCR alignment, in-frame beta chains only. One record per CDR3 amino acid sequence lists the most common genes and DNA. These V and J calls are TCRdb output, not the study's own analysis. Within this sample are 350,000 to 450,000 distinct CDR3 sequences, with roughly 25% of them counted one time only. The top ten clones comprise roughly a quarter of the sample.

General conclusions and limits of the study: Lower TCR Shannon entropy and fewer highly expanded clones were observed in persistent Graves' disease patients than in newly diagnosed patients, which suggested clonal expansion. Only the TCR beta chain was sequenced and analyzed. A larger number of public clonotypes was shared among persistent patients (approximately 2,600) than among newly diagnosed patients (approximately 1,000). As a limitation, the authors acknowledged that the small sample size may reduce accuracy. Because the primary lesion, thyroid tissue, could not be accessed, the study looked at peripheral blood alone. Persistent disease showed preferential use of TRBV28, TRBJ1-2 and TRBJ2-5, whereas newly diagnosed disease favored TRBV20-1 and TRBJ2-1.

In its sample, this clonotype was seen a few times. What antigen it recognizes has not been identified. Base quality data are lacking; no much larger clone is found one base away. According to the study, the label for this sample's time point signals: persistent/refractory GD, antithyroid drugs over 5 years with positive TRAb. For both TCR sequencing and RNA sequencing, RNA was extracted from PBMCs using TRIzol. The diagnosis of Graves' disease followed American Thyroid Association guidelines. Patients were recruited from an endocrinology department in Xi'an, China. Each patient gave approximately 10 milliliters of peripheral blood, collected in an EDTA anticoagulant tube. Ficoll Paque Plus density gradient separation was used to isolate PBMCs, and no additional T cell sorting was done. An Agilent 2100 Bioanalyzer and agarose gel were used to check RNA quality, and a NanoDrop 2000 was used to measure RNA concentration.

The CDR3 starts with the cysteine, ends with the phenylalanine, and has 17 residues. CDR3 DNA is the only sequence kept; it has 51 bases, read in frame from the first base. Between the V and J ends, shortened by 5 bases and 1 base respectively, the junction contains 20 bases. From a lookup of the germline V gene (reference sequence), CDR1 and CDR2 are LNHNV and YYDKDF. The specimen was peripheral blood mononuclear cells (PBMCs), collected when the disease was refractory, from a patient treated with antithyroid drugs. The sequence is built from TRBV15 and TRBJ2-5; tentative D gene TRBD1, with 5 bases matching. This TCR came from a woman in her forties with Graves disease. Donor details come from another sample of the same person, matched by shared clones. At the DNA level, the sequence is TGTGCCACCAGCCGAAGCCGGAAATCAGGGTTCCAAGAGACCCAGTACTTC. This yields the protein CATSRSRKSGFQETQYF.